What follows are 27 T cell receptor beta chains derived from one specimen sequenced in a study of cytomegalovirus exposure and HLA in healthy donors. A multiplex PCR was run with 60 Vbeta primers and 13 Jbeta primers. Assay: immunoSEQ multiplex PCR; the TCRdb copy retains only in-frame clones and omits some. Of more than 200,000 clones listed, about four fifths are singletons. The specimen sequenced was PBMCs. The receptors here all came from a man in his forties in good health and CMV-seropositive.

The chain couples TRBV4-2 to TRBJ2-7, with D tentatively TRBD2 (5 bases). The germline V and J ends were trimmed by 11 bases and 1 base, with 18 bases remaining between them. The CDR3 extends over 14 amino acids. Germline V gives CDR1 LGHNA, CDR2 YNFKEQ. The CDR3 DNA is TGTGCCGCACCGGTTAGCGTGATGTCCTACGAGCAGTACGTC. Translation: CAAPVSVMSYEQYV.

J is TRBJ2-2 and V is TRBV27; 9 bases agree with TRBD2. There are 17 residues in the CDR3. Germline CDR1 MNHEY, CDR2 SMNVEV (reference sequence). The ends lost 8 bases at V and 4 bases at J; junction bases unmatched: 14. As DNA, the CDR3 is TGTGCCAGCCGTCTACCCTCGCGGGAGGGCGGCACCGGGGAGCTGTTTTTT. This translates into CASRLPSREGGTGELFF.

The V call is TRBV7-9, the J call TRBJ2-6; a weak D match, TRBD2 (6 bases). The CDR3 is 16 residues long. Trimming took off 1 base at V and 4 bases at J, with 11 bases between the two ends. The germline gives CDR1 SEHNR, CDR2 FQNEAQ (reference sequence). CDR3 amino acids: CASSLDGGTGANVLTF. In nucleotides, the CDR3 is TGTGCCAGCAGCTTAGACGGGGGAACCGGGGCCAACGTCCTGACTTTC. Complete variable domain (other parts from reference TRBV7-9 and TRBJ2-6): DTGVSQNPRHKITKRGQNVTFRCDPISEHNRLYWYRQTLGQGPEFLTYFQNEAQLEKSRLLSDRFSAERPKGSFSTLEIQRTEQGDSAMYLCASSLDGGTGANVLTFGAGSRLTVL.

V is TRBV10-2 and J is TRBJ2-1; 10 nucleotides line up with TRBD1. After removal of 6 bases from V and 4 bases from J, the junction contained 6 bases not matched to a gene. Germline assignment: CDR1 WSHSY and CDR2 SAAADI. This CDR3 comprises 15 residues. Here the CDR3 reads CASRVWDRGYNEQFF. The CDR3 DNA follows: TGCGCCAGCAGAGTGTGGGACAGGGGTTACAATGAGCAGTTCTTC.

DNA of the CDR3: TGTGCCAGCACCCGAGGGAGGGACAACTCTGGGGCCAACGTCCTGACTTTC. It is translated as CASTRGRDNSGANVLTF. J is TRBJ2-6 and V is TRBV5-5, with D perhaps matching TRBD2 (7 bases). Germline V lookup: CDR1 SGHKS, CDR2 YYEKEE (reference sequence). Trimming stripped 6 bases from V and 0 bases from J, with 16 bases between. The CDR3 sequence is 17 residues long.

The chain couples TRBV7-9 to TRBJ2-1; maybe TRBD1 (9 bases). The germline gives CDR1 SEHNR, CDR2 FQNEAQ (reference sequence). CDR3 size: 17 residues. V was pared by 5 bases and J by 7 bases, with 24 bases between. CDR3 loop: CASSLWTGTGTRNEQFF. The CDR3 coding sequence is TGTGCCAGCAGCCTGTGGACCGGGACAGGGACTAGGAATGAGCAGTTCTTC. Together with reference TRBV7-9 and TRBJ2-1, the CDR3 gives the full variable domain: DTGVSQNPRHKITKRGQNVTFRCDPISEHNRLYWYRQTLGQGPEFLTYFQNEAQLEKSRLLSDRFSAERPKGSFSTLEIQRTEQGDSAMYLCASSLWTGTGTRNEQFFGPGTRLTVL.

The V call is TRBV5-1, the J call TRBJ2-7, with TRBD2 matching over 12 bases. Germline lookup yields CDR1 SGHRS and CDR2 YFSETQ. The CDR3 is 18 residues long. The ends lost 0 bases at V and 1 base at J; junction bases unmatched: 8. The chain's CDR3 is CASSLGLAGGPGSYEQYF. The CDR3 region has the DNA TGCGCCAGCAGCTTGGGGCTAGCGGGAGGGCCGGGATCCTACGAGCAGTACTTC.

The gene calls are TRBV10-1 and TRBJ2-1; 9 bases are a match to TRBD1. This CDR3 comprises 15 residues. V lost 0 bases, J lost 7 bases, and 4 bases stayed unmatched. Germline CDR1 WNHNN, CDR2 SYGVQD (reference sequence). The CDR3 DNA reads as TGCGCCAGCAGTGAGTCCGGGACAGGGATGAATGAGCAGTTCTTC. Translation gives CASSESGTGMNEQFF.

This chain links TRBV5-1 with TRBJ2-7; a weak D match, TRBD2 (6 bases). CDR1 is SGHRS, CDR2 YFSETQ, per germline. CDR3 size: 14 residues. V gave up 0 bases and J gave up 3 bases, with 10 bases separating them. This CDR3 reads CASSLVVGSYEQYF. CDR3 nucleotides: TGCGCCAGCAGCTTGGTGGTCGGGAGCTACGAGCAGTACTTC.

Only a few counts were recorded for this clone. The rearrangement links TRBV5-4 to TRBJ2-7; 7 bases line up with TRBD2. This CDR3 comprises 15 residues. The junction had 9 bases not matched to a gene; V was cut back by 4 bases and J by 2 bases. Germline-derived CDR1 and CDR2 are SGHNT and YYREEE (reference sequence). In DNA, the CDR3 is TGTGCCAGCAGCGTAGGTGGGGACTACACCTACGAGCAGTACTTC. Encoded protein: CASSVGGDYTYEQYF.

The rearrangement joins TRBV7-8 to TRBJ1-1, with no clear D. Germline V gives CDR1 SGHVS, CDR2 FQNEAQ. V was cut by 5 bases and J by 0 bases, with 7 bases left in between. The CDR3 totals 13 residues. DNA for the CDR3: TGTGCCAGCAGCGGAGCGGTGAACACTGAAGCTTTCTTT. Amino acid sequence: CASSGAVNTEAFF.

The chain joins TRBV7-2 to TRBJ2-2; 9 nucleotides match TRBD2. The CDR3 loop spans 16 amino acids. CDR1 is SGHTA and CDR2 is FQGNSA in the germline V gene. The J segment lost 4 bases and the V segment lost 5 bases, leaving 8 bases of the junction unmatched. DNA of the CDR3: TGTGCCAGCAGCCACAATAGCGGGAGAGGCACCGGGGAGCTGTTTTTT. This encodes CASSHNSGRGTGELFF.

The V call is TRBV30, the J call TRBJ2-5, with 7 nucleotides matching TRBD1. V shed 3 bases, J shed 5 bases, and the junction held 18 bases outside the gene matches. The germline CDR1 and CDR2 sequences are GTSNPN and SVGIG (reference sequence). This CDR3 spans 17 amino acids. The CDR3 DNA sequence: TGTGCCTGGAGGCCGTTCCTACAGGGGCTGGTTGAGGAGACCCAGTACTTC. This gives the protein CAWRPFLQGLVEETQYF. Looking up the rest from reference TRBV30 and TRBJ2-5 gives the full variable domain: SQTIHQWPATLVQPVGSPLSLECTVEGTSNPNLYWYRQAAGRGLQLLFYSVGIGQISSEVPQNLSASRPQDRQFILSSKKLLLSDSGFYLCAWRPFLQGLVEETQYFGPGTRLLVL.

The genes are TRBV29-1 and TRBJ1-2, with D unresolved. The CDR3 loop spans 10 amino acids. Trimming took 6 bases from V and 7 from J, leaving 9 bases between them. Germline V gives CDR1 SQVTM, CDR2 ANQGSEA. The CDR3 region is CSVPGSGYTF. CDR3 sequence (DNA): TGCAGCGTCCCAGGTAGTGGCTACACCTTC.

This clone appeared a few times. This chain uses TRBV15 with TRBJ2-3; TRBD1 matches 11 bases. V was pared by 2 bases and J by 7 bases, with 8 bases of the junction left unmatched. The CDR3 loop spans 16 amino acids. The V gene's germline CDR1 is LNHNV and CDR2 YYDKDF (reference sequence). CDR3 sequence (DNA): TGTGCCACCAGCAGAACCGGGACAGGGGGATTGAATACGCAGTATTTT. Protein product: CATSRTGTGGLNTQYF. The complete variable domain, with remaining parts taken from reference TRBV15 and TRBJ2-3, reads DAMVIQNPRYQVTQFGKPVTLSCSQTLNHNVMYWYQQKSSQAPKLLFHYYDKDFNNEADTPDNFQSRRPNTSFCFLDIRSPGLGDTAMYLCATSRTGTGGLNTQYFGPGTRLTVL.

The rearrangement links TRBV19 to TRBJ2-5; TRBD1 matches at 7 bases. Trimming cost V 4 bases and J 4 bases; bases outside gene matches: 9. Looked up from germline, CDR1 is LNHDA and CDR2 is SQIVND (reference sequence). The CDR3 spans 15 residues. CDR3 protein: CASSNFEGARETQYF. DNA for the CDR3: TGTGCCAGTAGTAACTTTGAGGGGGCTCGAGAGACCCAGTACTTC.

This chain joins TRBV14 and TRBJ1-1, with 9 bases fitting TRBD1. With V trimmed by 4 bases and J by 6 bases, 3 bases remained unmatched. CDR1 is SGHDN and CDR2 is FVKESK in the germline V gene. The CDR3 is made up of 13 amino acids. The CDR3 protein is CASSLRTGAEAFF. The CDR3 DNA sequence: TGTGCCAGCAGCCTTCGGACAGGGGCTGAAGCTTTCTTT.

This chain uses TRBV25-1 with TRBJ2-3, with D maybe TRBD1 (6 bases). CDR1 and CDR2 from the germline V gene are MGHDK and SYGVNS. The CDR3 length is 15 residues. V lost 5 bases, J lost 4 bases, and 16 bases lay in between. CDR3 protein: CASSIYRVGADTQYF. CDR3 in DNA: TGTGCCAGCAGTATTTACAGGGTGGGGGCAGATACGCAGTATTTT. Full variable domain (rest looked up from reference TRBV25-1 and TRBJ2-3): EADIYQTPRYLVIGTGKKITLECSQTMGHDKMYWYQQDPGMELHLIHYSYGVNSTEKGDLSSESTVSRIRTEHFPLTLESARPSHTSQYLCASSIYRVGADTQYFGPGTRLTVL.

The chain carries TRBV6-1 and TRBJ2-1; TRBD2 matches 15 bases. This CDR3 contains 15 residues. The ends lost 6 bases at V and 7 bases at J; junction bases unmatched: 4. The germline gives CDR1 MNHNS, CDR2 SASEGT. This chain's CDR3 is CASRGTSGRRNEQFF. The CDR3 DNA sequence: TGTGCCAGCAGGGGGACTAGCGGGAGGCGGAATGAGCAGTTCTTC.

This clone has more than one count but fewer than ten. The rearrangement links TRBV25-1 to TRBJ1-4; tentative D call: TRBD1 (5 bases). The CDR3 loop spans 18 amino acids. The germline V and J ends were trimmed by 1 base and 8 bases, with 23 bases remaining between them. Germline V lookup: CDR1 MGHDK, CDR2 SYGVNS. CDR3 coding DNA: TGTGCCAGCAGTGAATTCGCGGGACGAGGAACGGGCCGAGAAAAACTGTTTTTT. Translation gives CASSEFAGRGTGREKLFF. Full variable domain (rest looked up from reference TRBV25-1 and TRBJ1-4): EADIYQTPRYLVIGTGKKITLECSQTMGHDKMYWYQQDPGMELHLIHYSYGVNSTEKGDLSSESTVSRIRTEHFPLTLESARPSHTSQYLCASSEFAGRGTGREKLFFGSGTQLSVL.

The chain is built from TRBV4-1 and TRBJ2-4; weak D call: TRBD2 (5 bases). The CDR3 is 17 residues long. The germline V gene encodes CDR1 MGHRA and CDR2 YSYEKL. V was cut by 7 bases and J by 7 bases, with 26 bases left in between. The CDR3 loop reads CASTEAPGQEGRNIQYF. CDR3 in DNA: TGCGCCAGCACCGAAGCTCCAGGCCAAGAGGGAAGGAACATTCAGTACTTC.

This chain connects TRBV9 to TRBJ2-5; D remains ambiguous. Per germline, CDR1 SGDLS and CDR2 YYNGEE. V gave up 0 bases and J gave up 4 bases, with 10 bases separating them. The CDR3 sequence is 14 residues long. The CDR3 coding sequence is TGTGCCAGCAGCGTAGATCCTCTCTCAGAGACCCAGTACTTC. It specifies CASSVDPLSETQYF.

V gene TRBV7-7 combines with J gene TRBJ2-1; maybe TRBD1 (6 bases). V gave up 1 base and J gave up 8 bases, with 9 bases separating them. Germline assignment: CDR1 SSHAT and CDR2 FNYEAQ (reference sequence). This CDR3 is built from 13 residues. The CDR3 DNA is TGTGCCAGCAGCTTAGTTACAGGGTATGAGCAGTTCTTC. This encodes CASSLVTGYEQFF.

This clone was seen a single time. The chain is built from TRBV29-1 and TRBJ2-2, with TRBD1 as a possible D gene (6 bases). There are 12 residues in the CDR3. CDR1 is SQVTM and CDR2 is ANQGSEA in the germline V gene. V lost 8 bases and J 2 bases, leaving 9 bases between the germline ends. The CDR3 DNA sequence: TGCAGCAAACAGGGCAACACCGGGGAGCTGTTTTTT. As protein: CSKQGNTGELFF.

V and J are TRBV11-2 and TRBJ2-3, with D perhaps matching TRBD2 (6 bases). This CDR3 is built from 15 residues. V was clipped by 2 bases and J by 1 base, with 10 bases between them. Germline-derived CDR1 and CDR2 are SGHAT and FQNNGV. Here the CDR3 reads CASSLRRGGTDTQYF. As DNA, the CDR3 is TGTGCCAGCAGCTTACGGAGGGGAGGCACAGATACGCAGTATTTT.

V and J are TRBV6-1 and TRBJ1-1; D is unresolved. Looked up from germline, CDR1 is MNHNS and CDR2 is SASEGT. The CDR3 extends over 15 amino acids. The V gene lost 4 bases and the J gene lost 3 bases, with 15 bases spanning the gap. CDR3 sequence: CASSVGGAGDTEAFF. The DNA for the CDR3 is TGTGCCAGCAGTGTCGGAGGCGCCGGGGACACTGAAGCTTTCTTT.

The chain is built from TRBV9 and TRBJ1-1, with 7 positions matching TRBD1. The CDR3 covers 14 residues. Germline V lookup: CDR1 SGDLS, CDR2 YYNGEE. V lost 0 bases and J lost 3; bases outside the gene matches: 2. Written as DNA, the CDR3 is TGTGCCAGCAGCGTAGAGGGGGCGGACACTGAAGCTTTCTTT. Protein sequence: CASSVEGADTEAFF. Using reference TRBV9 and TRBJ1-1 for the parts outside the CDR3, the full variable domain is DSGVTQTPKHLITATGQRVTLRCSPRSGDLSVYWYQQSLDQGLQFLIQYYNGEERAKGNILERFSAQQFPDLHSELNLSSLELGDSALYFCASSVEGADTEAFFGQGTRLTVV.